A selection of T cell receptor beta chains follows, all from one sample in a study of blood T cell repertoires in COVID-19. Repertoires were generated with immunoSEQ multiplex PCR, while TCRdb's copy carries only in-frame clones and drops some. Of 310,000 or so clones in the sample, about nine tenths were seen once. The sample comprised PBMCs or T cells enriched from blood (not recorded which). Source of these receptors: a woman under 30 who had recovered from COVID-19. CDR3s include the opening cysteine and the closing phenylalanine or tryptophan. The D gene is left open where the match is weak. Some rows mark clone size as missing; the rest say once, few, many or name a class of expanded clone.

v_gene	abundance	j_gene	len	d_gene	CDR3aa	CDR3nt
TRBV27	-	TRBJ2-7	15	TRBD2	CASSPSGGQTYEQYF	TGTGCCAGCAGCCCTAGCGGGGGGCAGACCTACGAGCAGTACTTC
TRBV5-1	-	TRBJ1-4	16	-	CASSPVRGATNEKLFF	TGCGCCAGCAGTCCCGTAAGGGGCGCGACTAATGAAAAACTGTTTTTT
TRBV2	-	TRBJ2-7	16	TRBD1	CASLPPTAGQVGEQYF	TGTGCCAGTCTCCCCCCCACCGCAGGACAGGTGGGAGAGCAGTACTTC
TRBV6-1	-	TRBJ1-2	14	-	CASSELLSGRGYTF	TGTGCCAGCAGTGAACTATTGTCAGGCCGGGGCTACACCTTC
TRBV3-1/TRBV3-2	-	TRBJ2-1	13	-	CASSRGQYNEQFF	TGTGCCAGCAGCCGCGGACAGTACAATGAGCAGTTCTTC
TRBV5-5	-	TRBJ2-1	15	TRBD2	CATMPRGRSHNEQFF	TGTGCCACCATGCCTCGCGGGAGGTCCCACAATGAGCAGTTCTTC
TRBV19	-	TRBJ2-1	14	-	CASSIAGSDNEQFF	TGTGCCAGTAGTATAGCCGGGAGTGACAATGAGCAGTTCTTC
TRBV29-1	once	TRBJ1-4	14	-	CSVGVTSPNEKLFF	TGCAGCGTTGGGGTGACATCTCCTAATGAAAAACTGTTTTTT
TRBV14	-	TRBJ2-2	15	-	CASSQVSGPTGELFF	TGTGCCAGCAGCCAAGTCTCGGGTCCCACCGGGGAGCTGTTTTTT
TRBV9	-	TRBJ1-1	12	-	CASSVGGGKAFF	TGTGCCAGCAGCGTAGGGGGGGGCAAAGCTTTCTTT
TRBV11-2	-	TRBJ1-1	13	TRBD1	CASSPQGYTEAFF	TGTGCCAGCAGTCCACAGGGGTACACTGAAGCTTTCTTT
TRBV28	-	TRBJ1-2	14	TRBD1	CASSVIDRAQGYTF	TGTGCCAGCAGTGTGATAGACAGGGCTCAAGGCTACACCTTC
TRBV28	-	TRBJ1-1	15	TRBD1	CAAPKGQGANTEAFF	TGTGCCGCCCCTAAGGGACAGGGGGCGAACACTGAAGCTTTCTTT